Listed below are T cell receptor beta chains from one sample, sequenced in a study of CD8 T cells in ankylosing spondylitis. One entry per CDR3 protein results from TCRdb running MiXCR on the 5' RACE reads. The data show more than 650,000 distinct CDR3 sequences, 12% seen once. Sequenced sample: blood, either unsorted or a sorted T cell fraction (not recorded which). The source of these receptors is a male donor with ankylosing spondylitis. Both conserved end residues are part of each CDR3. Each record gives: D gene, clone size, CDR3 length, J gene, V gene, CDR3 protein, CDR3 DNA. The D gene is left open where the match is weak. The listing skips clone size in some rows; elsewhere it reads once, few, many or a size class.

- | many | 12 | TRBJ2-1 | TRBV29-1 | CSAGTSYNEQFF | TGCAGCGCTGGGACTTCATACAATGAGCAGTTCTTC
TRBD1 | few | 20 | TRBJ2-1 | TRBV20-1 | CSARPYTGTDPDMRGNEQFF | TGCAGTGCTAGACCCTATACCGGGACAGACCCGGATATGAGGGGCAATGAGCAGTTCTTC
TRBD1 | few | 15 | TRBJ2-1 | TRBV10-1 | CASSDPGQGYNEQFF | TGCGCCAGCAGTGACCCCGGACAGGGCTACAATGAGCAGTTCTTC
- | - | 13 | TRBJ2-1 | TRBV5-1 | CASSSRVDNEQFF | TGCGCCAGCAGCAGTAGGGTTGACAATGAGCAGTTCTTC
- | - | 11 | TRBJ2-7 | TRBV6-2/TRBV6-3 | CASKEFSEQYF | TGTGCCAGCAAGGAGTTCTCCGAGCAGTACTTC
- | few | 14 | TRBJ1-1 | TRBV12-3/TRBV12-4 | CASTSGQMNTEAFF | TGTGCCAGCACCTCGGGACAAATGAACACTGAAGCTTTCTTT
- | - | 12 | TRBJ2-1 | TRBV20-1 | CSASSPYNEQFF | TGCAGTGCGAGCTCTCCTTACAATGAGCAGTTCTTC
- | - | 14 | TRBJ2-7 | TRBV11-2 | CASSRSSAPYEQYF | TGTGCCAGCAGCCGCTCGTCAGCACCCTACGAGCAGTACTTC
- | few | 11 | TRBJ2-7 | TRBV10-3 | CAISVSSNQYF | TGTGCCATCAGCGTTTCTTCCAACCAGTACTTC
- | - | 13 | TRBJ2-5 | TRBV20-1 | CSASSSTQETQYF | TGCAGTGCTAGTTCCAGTACCCAAGAGACCCAGTACTTC
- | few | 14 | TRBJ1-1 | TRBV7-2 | CASSLALRGGEAFF | TGTGCCAGCAGCTTAGCCCTTAGAGGGGGGGAAGCTTTCTTT
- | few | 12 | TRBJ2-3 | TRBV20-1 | CSARMGTDTQYF | TGCAGTGCTAGAATGGGGACAGATACGCAGTATTTT
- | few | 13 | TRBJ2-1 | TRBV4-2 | CASSQEGSHEQFF | TGTGCCAGCAGCCAAGAGGGAAGCCATGAGCAGTTCTTC
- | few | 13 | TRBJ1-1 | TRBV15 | CATRMPRNTEAFF | TGTGCCACCAGGATGCCCCGGAACACTGAAGCTTTCTTT